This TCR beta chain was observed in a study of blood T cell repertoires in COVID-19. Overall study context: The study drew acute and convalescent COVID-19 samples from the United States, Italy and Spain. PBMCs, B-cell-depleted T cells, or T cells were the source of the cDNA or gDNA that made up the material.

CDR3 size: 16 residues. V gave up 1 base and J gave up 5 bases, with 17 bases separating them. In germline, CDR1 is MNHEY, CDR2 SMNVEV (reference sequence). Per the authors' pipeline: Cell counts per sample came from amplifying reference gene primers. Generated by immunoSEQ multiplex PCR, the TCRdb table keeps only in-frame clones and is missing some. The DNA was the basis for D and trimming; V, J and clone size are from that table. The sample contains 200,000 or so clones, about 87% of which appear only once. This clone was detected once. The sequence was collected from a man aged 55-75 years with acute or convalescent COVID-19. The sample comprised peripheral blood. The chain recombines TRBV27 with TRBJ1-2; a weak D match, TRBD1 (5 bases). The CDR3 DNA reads TGTGCCAGCAGTTTATTTCCGGCCAGGGTCGAGTATGGCTACACCTTC. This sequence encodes CASSLFPARVEYGYTF.